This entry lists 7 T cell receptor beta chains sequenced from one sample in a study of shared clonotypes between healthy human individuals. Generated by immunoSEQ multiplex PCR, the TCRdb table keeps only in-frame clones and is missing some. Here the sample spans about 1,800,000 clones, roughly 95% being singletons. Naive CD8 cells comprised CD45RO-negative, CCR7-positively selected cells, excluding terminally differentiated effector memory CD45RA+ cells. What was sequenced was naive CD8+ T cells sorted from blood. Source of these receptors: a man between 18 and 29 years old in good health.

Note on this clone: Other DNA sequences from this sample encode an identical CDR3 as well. CDR3 region: CASSVAGDTQYF. The DNA of the CDR3 is TGTGCCAGCAGCGTAGCTGGAGATACGCAGTATTTT. The chain carries TRBV9 and TRBJ2-3; D unresolved. Germline lookup yields CDR1 SGDLS and CDR2 YYNGEE. This CDR3 comprises 12 residues. V lost 0 bases and J 5 bases, leaving 4 bases between the germline ends. Filled out from reference TRBV9 and TRBJ2-3, the complete variable domain reads DSGVTQTPKHLITATGQRVTLRCSPRSGDLSVYWYQQSLDQGLQFLIQYYNGEERAKGNILERFSAQQFPDLHSELNLSSLELGDSALYFCASSVAGDTQYFGPGTRLTVL.

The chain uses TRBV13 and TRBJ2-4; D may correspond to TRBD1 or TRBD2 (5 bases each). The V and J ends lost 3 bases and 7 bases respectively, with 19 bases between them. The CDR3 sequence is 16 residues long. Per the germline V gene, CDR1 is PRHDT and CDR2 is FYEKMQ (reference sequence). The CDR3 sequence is CASSFGDGSSANIQYF. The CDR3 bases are TGTGCCAGCAGCTTTGGGGACGGCTCCTCGGCCAACATTCAGTACTTC.

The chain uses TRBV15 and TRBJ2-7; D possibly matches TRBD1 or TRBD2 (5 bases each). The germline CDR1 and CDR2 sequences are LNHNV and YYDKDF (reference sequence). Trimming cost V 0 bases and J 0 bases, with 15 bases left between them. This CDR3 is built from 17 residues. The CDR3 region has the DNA TGTGCCACCAGCAGAGACCGAGGGGTCCTACGCTCCTACGAGCAGTACTTC. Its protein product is CATSRDRGVLRSYEQYF. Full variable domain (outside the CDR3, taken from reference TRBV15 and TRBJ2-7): DAMVIQNPRYQVTQFGKPVTLSCSQTLNHNVMYWYQQKSSQAPKLLFHYYDKDFNNEADTPDNFQSRRPNTSFCFLDIRSPGLGDTAMYLCATSRDRGVLRSYEQYFGPGTRLTVT.

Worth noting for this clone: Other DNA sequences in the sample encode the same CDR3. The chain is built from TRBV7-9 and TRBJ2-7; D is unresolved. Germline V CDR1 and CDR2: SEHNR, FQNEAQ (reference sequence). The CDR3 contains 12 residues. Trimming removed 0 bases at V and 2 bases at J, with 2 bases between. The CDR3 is CASSLATYEQYF. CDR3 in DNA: TGTGCCAGCAGCTTAGCTACCTACGAGCAGTACTTC.

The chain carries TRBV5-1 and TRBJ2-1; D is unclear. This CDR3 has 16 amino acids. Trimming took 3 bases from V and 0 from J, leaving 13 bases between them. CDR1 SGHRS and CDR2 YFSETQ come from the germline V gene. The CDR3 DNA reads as TGCGCCAGCAGCTCACGATACCAGAGCTCCTACAATGAGCAGTTCTTC. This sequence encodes CASSSRYQSSYNEQFF. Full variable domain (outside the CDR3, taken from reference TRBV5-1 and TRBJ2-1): KAGVTQTPRYLIKTRGQQVTLSCSPISGHRSVSWYQQTPGQGLQFLFEYFSETQRNKGNFPGRFSGRQFSNSRSEMNVSTLELGDSALYLCASSSRYQSSYNEQFFGPGTRLTVL.

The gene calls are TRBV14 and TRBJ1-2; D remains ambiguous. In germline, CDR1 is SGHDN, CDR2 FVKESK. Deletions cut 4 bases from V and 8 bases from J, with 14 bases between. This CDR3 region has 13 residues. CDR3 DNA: TGTGCCAGCAGCCCCTCGACCATCCGGGGCTACACCTTC. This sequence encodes CASSPSTIRGYTF. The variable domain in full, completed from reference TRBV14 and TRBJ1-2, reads EAGVTQFPSHSVIEKGQTVTLRCDPISGHDNLYWYRRVMGKEIKFLLHFVKESKQDESGMPNNRFLAERTGGTYSTLKVQPAELEDSGVYFCASSPSTIRGYTFGSGTRLTVV.

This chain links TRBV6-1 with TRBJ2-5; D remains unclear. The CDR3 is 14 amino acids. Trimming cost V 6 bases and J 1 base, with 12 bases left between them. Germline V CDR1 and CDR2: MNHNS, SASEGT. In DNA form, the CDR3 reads TGTGCCAGCAGAGACTGGGTTACCCAAGAGACCCAGTACTTC. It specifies CASRDWVTQETQYF.